The entry below describes one TCR beta chain. Its matching antigen is unknown. The record originates from a study of T cell responses to AZD1222 COVID-19 vaccine. Overall study results and limits: The sample set comprised mostly white British donors with more females, and clonal diversity was possibly underestimated.

TCRdb keeps only in-frame clones here, not all; method: immunoSEQ multiplex PCR. Of more than 140,000 clones in the sample, approximately 90% are singletons; the top ten hold approximately 5.3%. V lost 0 bases and J lost 3, with 9 bases in between. The CDR3 contains 14 residues. Germline CDR1 reads SGHRS; CDR2 reads YFSETQ. The chain links TRBV5-1 to TRBJ1-1; TRBD1 is a possible D gene (5 bases). This material consisted of peripheral blood, taken on day 0 of AZD1222 vaccination. This TCR was sampled from an adult in good health. The CDR3 here is CASSLGQLYTEAFF. The CDR3 region has the DNA TGCGCCAGCAGCTTGGGACAGCTGTACACTGAAGCTTTCTTT.